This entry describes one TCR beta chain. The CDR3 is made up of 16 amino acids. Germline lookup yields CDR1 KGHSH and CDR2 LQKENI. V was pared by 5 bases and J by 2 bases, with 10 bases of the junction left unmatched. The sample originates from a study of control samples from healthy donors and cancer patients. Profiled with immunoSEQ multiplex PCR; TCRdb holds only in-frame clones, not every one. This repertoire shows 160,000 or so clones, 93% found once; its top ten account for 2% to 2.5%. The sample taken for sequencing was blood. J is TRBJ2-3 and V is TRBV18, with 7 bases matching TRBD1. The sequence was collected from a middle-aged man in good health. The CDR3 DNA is TGTGCCAGCTCATCTAAACAGGGGACGTCCACAGATACGCAGTATTTT. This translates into CASSSKQGTSTDTQYF.